The T cell receptor beta chain under discussion was sequenced for a study of blood T cell repertoires in COVID-19. The CDR3 is 15 residues long. V was trimmed by 5 bases and J by 4 bases, leaving 17 bases between them. CDR1 LNHDA and CDR2 SQIVND come from the germline V gene (reference sequence). Source study methods: Amplification from reference gene primers served as the basis for estimated nucleated cell counts. Data came from immunoSEQ multiplex PCR; TCRdb stores just in-frame clones and leaves some out. From that table come the V and J calls and clone size; the DNA was used to work out D and trimming. The sample comprises some 40,000 clones, about 86% of which are singletons, and more than 4.5% rests with the top ten.

This TCR came from a middle-aged man with active COVID-19. This sequence joins TRBV19 and TRBJ2-5; D possibly corresponds to TRBD2 (6 bases). Sequencing used peripheral blood. The CDR3 sequence is CASSSMILEGETQYF. The CDR3 region has the DNA TGTGCCAGTAGTTCCATGATCCTGGAGGGAGAGACCCAGTACTTC.